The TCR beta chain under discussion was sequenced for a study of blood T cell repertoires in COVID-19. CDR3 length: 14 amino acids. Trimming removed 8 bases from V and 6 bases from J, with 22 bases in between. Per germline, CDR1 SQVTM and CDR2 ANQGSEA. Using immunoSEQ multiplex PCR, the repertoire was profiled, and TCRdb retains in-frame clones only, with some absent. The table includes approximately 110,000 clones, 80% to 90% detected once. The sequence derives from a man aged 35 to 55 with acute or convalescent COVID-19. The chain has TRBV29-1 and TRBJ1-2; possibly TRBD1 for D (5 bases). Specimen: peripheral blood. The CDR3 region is CSSERDLNYDGYTF. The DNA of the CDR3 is TGCAGCTCCGAGCGGGACCTAAATTACGATGGCTACACCTTC.